This is a list of T cell receptor beta chains from one sample in a study of OX40 agonist ivuxolimab in advanced cancers. The protocol was immunoSEQ multiplex PCR, while the TCRdb copy is restricted to in-frame clones and leaves out a portion. The data show approximately 35,000 clones, about 74% seen once. This sample comprised CD4+ or CD8+ T cells sorted from blood, obtained in a trial of the OX40 agonist ivuxolimab. The receptors were gathered from an adult with an advanced solid tumor such as melanoma, head and neck, liver or kidney cancer. Each CDR3 is given with its conserved first and last residue. Fields, in order: CDR3 DNA, CDR3 protein, clone size, D gene, V gene, J gene. The D gene is left open where the match is weak. Only part of the rows carry a size: once, few, many, or a class if the clone is expanded.

TGTGCCATCAGCGCCCCCGGGGACAGCAACTATGGCTGCACCTTC,CAISAPGDSNYGCTF,NA,TRBD1,TRBV10-3,TRBJ1-2
TGTGCCACCAGCAGAGAGGGACAAGAGACCCAGTACTTC,CATSREGQETQYF,once,NA,TRBV15,TRBJ2-5
TGTGCCAGCAGCTTACAGGGGACGGCCAAAAACATTCAGTACTTC,CASSLQGTAKNIQYF,NA,TRBD1,TRBV5-4,TRBJ2-4
TGTGCCAGCGGCCTGACGGGGACCCGATTGAGCGGCTACACCTTC,CASGLTGTRLSGYTF,NA,NA,TRBV27,TRBJ1-2
TGTGCCAGCAGTTTAGGCGGGGGGCGTAGTGAGCAGTTCTTC,CASSLGGGRSEQFF,NA,TRBD2,TRBV28,TRBJ2-1
TGTGCCAGCAGCGTAGTGGGAACAGGTTCGAACACCGGGGAGCTGTTTTTT,CASSVVGTGSNTGELFF,NA,NA,TRBV9,TRBJ2-2
TGCAGTGTGGGAACGAACACTGAAGCTTTCTTT,CSVGTNTEAFF,few,NA,TRBV20-1,TRBJ1-1
TGTGCCAGCAGCCCTAACGAGTTCGGGACGCAGGACTCTGGAAACACCATATATTTT,CASSPNEFGTQDSGNTIYF,NA,NA,TRBV7-9,TRBJ1-3
TGTGCCAGCAGGGAGGGGGAGACCCAGTACTTC,CASREGETQYF,few,NA,TRBV2,TRBJ2-5
TGTGCCAGCAGCTTAGCGACAGGATCCTACGAGCAGTACTTC,CASSLATGSYEQYF,NA,NA,TRBV7-2,TRBJ2-7
TGTGCCAGTAGACAAGGACAGGGCGAACAGCCCCAGCATTTT,CASRQGQGEQPQHF,once,TRBD1,TRBV19,TRBJ1-5
TGCGCCAGCAGCCATCCGGGACAGGGGTACAATGAGCAGTTCTTC,CASSHPGQGYNEQFF,NA,TRBD1,TRBV4-1,TRBJ2-1
TGTGCCAGCAGTCGGATATCTGGGGGCGACTACGAGCAGTACTTC,CASSRISGGDYEQYF,NA,NA,TRBV6-5,TRBJ2-7
TGTGCCAGCAGCTCAGGGTTAACCGGGGAGCTGTTTTTT,CASSSGLTGELFF,NA,NA,TRBV6-5,TRBJ2-2
TGTGCCAGCAGCTCGGGACAGGCACTTGAAGCTTTCTTT,CASSSGQALEAFF,NA,TRBD1,TRBV7-2,TRBJ1-1
TGTGCCAGCAGCCCCCTGACAGGGGAGCAGTTCTTC,CASSPLTGEQFF,NA,TRBD1,TRBV28,TRBJ2-1
TGTGCCAGCAGCAAAAGGGAGACCCAGTACTTC,CASSKRETQYF,NA,NA,TRBV21-1,TRBJ2-5
TGTGCCTGGAGTCACGGGGCAATAGCCAAAAACATTCAGTACTTC,CAWSHGAIAKNIQYF,once,NA,TRBV30,TRBJ2-4
TGTGCCAGCAGCTTGGGACTCGGCGAGCAGTACTTC,CASSLGLGEQYF,NA,NA,TRBV5-4,TRBJ2-7
TGTGCCAGCGCGTGGGGACAGAATTACGAGCAGTACTTC,CASAWGQNYEQYF,NA,TRBD1,TRBV25-1,TRBJ2-7
TGTGCCAGCAGTGAAGCTAGATGGAGGGAGACCCAGTACTTC,CASSEARWRETQYF,NA,NA,TRBV6-1,TRBJ2-5
TGTGCCAGTAGTACCTACCGGACGAATTCACCCCTCCACTTT,CASSTYRTNSPLHF,medium-sized,NA,TRBV19,TRBJ1-6
TGCGCCAGCAGCCCAGGGGGCACCGGGGAGCTGTTTTTT,CASSPGGTGELFF,NA,TRBD1,TRBV5-1,TRBJ2-2
TGTGCCAGCAGCCAGTCATCCGGGACATATGAGCAGTTCTTC,CASSQSSGTYEQFF,NA,NA,TRBV4-2,TRBJ2-1
TGTGCCAGCAGTTTAAGGGGGACTAGCACAGATACGCAGTATTTT,CASSLRGTSTDTQYF,NA,NA,TRBV27,TRBJ2-3
TGTGCCAGCAACGTAAGACAGGGGGCAGGTGGCTACACCTTC,CASNVRQGAGGYTF,NA,TRBD1,TRBV6-5,TRBJ1-2
TGTGCCAGCGGTACTAGCGGCCCCTACGAGCAGTACTTC,CASGTSGPYEQYF,NA,TRBD2,TRBV7-2,TRBJ2-7
TGTGCCAGTAGTCCGCAGGACAGGGCAGTGTATGGCTACACCTTC,CASSPQDRAVYGYTF,NA,TRBD1,TRBV19,TRBJ1-2
TGTGCCAGCCTCTATGGGCCAGAAGAATCAACTAATGAAAAACTGTTTTTT,CASLYGPEESTNEKLFF,NA,NA,TRBV2,TRBJ1-4
TGTGCCAGCAGCGGGCAGACAGATACGCAGTATTTT,CASSGQTDTQYF,NA,NA,TRBV9,TRBJ2-3
TGTGCCAGCAGCAAAATTCAGGAATCGTATTTTCAGTGGACAGATACGCAGTATTTT,CASSKIQESYFQWTDTQYF,NA,NA,TRBV21-1,TRBJ2-3
TGTGCCAGCAGTTATTCAGGGGGCAATCAGCCCCAGCATTTT,CASSYSGGNQPQHF,NA,NA,TRBV6-5,TRBJ1-5
TGTGCCAGCAGCTTCGGACAGGGACAAATGAGTGAAAAACTGTTTTTT,CASSFGQGQMSEKLFF,NA,TRBD1,TRBV7-9,TRBJ1-4
TGCGCCAGCAGCTTGTATCCAGATACGCAGTATTTT,CASSLYPDTQYF,NA,NA,TRBV5-1,TRBJ2-3
TGTGCCAGCAGCTTTAGGATTTTGAACACTGAAGCTTTCTTT,CASSFRILNTEAFF,once,NA,TRBV5-5,TRBJ1-1
TGTGGGGAAGGGGACACTGAAGCTTTCTTT,CGEGDTEAFF,few,NA,TRBV7-9,TRBJ1-1
TGTGCCAGCAGCTTGGTTGGGACTGAAGCTTTCTTT,CASSLVGTEAFF,many,NA,TRBV5-8,TRBJ1-1
TGTGCCAGCAGTGTGCAGAATGAAAAACTGTTTTTT,CASSVQNEKLFF,NA,NA,TRBV2,TRBJ1-4
TGCGCCAGCAGCCAACGACAGGCCGATGAAAAACTGTTTTTT,CASSQRQADEKLFF,NA,NA,TRBV4-1,TRBJ1-4
TGTGCCAGCAGCTCACATCGAGAGACCCAGTACTTC,CASSSHRETQYF,NA,NA,TRBV7-8,TRBJ2-5
TGCAGTGCTAGAGTATGGTCACCCCTCCACTTT,CSARVWSPLHF,NA,NA,TRBV20-1,TRBJ1-6
TGTGCCAGCTCCCGGGGGGGGCAGGATACGCAGTATTTT,CASSRGGQDTQYF,few,TRBD2,TRBV2,TRBJ2-3
TGTGCCAGCAGTGAGTTGGGGAACTATGGCTACACCTTC,CASSELGNYGYTF,NA,NA,TRBV2,TRBJ1-2
TGTGCCAGCAGCTTAGTAGGCGGATCGCACTATGGCTACACCTTC,CASSLVGGSHYGYTF,NA,NA,TRBV13,TRBJ1-2
TGTGCCAGCATATCACCGGTACCCCCTCGGGACGAGCAGTACTTC,CASISPVPPRDEQYF,NA,NA,TRBV2,TRBJ2-7
TGTGCCAGCAGGGTGGAGAATTCACCCCTCCACTTT,CASRVENSPLHF,NA,NA,TRBV2,TRBJ1-6
TGCGCCAGCAGTTACTCGAGTTTGGGGCGGCGCACTGAAGCTTTCTTT,CASSYSSLGRRTEAFF,NA,NA,TRBV6-6,TRBJ1-1
TGTGCCAGCAGCCCCCACCCCAGCTACGAGCAGTACTTC,CASSPHPSYEQYF,NA,NA,TRBV7-2,TRBJ2-7
TGTGCCAGCAGTGCCGATTCCCGGGACAGGGCAAAAGCTTTCTTT,CASSADSRDRAKAFF,few,TRBD1,TRBV25-1,TRBJ1-1
TGTGCCAGCACCTTACAGGGGGCGGAATACAATGAGCAGTTCTTC,CASTLQGAEYNEQFF,NA,TRBD1,TRBV2,TRBJ2-1
TGTGCCAGCAGTCACCGGGACAGGGGCGAAAAACTGTTTTTT,CASSHRDRGEKLFF,NA,TRBD1,TRBV6-6,TRBJ1-4
TGTGCCAGTAGTCCGCAGACAGGGTATAATGGCTACACCTTC,CASSPQTGYNGYTF,NA,TRBD1,TRBV19,TRBJ1-2
TGTGCCAGTAGTATTCGGAGGGAGAGGAACACCATATATTTT,CASSIRRERNTIYF,medium-sized,NA,TRBV19,TRBJ1-3